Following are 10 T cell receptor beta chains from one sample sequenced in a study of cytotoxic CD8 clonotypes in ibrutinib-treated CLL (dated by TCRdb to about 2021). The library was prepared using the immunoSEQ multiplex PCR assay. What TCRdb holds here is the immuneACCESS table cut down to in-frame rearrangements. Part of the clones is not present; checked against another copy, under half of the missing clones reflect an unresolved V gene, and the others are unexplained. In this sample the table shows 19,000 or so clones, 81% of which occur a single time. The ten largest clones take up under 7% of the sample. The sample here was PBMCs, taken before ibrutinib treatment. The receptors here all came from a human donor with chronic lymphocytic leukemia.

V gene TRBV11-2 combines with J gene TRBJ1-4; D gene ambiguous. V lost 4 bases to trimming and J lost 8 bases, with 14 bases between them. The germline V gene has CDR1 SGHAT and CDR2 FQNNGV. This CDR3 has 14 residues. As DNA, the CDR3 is TGTGCCAGCAGCTCCGGACGGTTGGAGGAAAAACTGTTTTTT. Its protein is CASSSGRLEEKLFF.

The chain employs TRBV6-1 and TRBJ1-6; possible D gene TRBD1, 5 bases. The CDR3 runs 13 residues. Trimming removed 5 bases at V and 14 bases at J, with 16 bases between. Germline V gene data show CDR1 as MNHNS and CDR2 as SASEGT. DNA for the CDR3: TGTGCCAGCAGTTGGGACCTTCAGGAGGCCCTCCACTTT. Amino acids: CASSWDLQEALHF.

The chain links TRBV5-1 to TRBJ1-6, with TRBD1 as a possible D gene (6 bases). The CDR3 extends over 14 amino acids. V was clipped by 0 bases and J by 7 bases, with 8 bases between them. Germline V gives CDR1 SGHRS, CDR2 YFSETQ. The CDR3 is CASSLAGVNSPLHF. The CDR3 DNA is TGCGCCAGCAGCTTGGCAGGGGTAAATTCACCCCTCCACTTT.

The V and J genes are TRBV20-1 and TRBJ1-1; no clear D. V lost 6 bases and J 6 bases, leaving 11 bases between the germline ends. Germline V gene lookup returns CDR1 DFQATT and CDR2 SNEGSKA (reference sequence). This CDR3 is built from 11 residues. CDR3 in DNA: TGCAGTGCCCGACGAAGGGCTGAAGCTTTCTTT. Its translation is CSARRRAEAFF.

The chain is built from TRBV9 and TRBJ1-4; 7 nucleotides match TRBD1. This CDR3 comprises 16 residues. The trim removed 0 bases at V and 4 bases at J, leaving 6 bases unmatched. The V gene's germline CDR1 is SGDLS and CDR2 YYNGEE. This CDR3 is CASSVDGTALNEKLFF. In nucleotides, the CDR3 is TGTGCCAGCAGCGTAGATGGGACAGCTCTTAATGAAAAACTGTTTTTT.

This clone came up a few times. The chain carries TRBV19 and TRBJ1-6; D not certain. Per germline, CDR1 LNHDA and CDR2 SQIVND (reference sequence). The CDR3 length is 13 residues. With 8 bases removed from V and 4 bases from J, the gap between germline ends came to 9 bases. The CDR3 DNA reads TGTGCCAGTGCGGGTTCTTATAATTCACCCCTCCACTTT. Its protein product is CASAGSYNSPLHF.

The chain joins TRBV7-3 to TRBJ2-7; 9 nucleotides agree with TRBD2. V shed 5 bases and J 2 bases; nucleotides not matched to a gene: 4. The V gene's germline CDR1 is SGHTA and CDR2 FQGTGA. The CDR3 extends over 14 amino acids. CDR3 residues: CASSPLAGPYEQYF. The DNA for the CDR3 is TGTGCCAGCAGCCCCCTAGCGGGGCCCTACGAGCAGTACTTC.

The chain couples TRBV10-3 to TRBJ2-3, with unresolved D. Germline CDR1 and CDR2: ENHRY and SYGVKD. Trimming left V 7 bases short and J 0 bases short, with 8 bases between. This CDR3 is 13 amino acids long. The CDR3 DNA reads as TGTGCCATCAATAAATTTAGCACAGATACGCAGTATTTT. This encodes CAINKFSTDTQYF.

This chain's CDR3 is CASSSSDRGRIGELFF. In DNA, the CDR3 is TGTGCCAGCAGCAGCTCGGACAGGGGGCGAATCGGGGAGCTGTTTTTT. The genes are TRBV7-3 and TRBJ2-2, with TRBD1 matching over 11 bases. V dropped 5 bases and J dropped 7; count of bases not matched to a gene: 9. CDR1 and CDR2 (germline): SGHTA, FQGTGA. The CDR3 spans 16 residues.

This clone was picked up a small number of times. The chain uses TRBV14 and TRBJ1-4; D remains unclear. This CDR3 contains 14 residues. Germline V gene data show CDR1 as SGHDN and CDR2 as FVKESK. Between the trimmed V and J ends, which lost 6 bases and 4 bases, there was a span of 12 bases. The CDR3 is CASSLEGLNEKLFF. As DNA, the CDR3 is TGTGCCAGCAGTTTGGAGGGCCTTAATGAAAAACTGTTTTTT.